This T cell receptor beta chain comes out of a study of blood T cell repertoires in COVID-19. Looking at the study overall: The cDNA or gDNA used as material had been derived from T cells, B-cell-depleted T cells, or PBMCs.

This clone was recorded only once. This CDR3 region has 17 residues. V lost 1 base and J lost 5; bases outside the gene matches: 6. Germline CDR1 and CDR2: SGHAT and FQNNGV. Per the authors' pipeline: Amplified reference gene primers provided the basis for estimating nucleated cell counts. Assay used: immunoSEQ multiplex PCR; TCRdb lists only in-frame clones, some missing. Clonal size and the V and J genes are those of that table, whereas D and trimming came from the DNA. The sample lists about 95,000 clones, under 90% occurring once. This rearrangement joins TRBV11-2 to TRBJ2-1; 12 nucleotides align to TRBD2. Sequenced input: peripheral blood. The clonotype originates from a human donor in a cohort sampled during active COVID-19. DNA of the CDR3: TGTGCCAGCAGCTTAGTGAAGACTAGCGGGGGCCACAATGAGCAGTTCTTC. Its protein product is CASSLVKTSGGHNEQFF.